This T cell receptor beta chain was identified during a study of OX40 agonist ivuxolimab in advanced cancers. The table came from immunoSEQ multiplex PCR; TCRdb's copy has only in-frame clones and leaves some out. The data show about 75,000 clones, about 92% seen once. Germline assignment: CDR1 SGDLS and CDR2 YYNGEE. The CDR3 spans 15 residues. After removal of 3 bases from V and 3 bases from J, the junction contained 8 bases not matched to a gene. This sequence originates from an adult with an advanced solid tumor such as melanoma, head and neck, liver or kidney cancer. This rearrangement joins TRBV9 to TRBJ2-5; 7 nucleotides agree with TRBD2. Sequenced material: CD4+ or CD8+ T cells sorted from blood, taken in a trial of the OX40 agonist ivuxolimab. The CDR3 bases are TGTGCCAGCAGCGCCTGGGGAGCGGGGAAAGAGACCCAGTACTTC. Its protein product is CASSAWGAGKETQYF.